These 4 T cell receptor beta chains originate from one sample sequenced in a study of T cells after yellow fever vaccination. TCRdb re-called the 5' RACE reads with MiXCR, one entry per CDR3 protein. This table has some 340,000 distinct CDR3 sequences, roughly 10% appearing once. This specimen consisted of CD4+ T cells sorted from PBMCs, obtained 45 days after the yellow fever booster vaccination. The receptors were sampled from a man younger than 30 who received the YFV17D yellow fever vaccine.

The chain links TRBV5-6 to TRBJ2-5; the D is unclear. Trimming removed 7 bases from V and 1 base from J, with 8 bases in between. The germline CDR1 and CDR2 sequences are SGHDT and YYEEEE. The CDR3 extends over 12 amino acids. CDR3 bases: TGTGCCAGCTTTTATGGCCAAGAGACCCAGTACTTC. It specifies CASFYGQETQYF.

In DNA form, the CDR3 reads TGCAGTGCTAGGCACGGACTAGCGGGGGGAGAGACCCAGTACTTC. Translated: CSARHGLAGGETQYF. The chain carries TRBV20-1 and TRBJ2-5; TRBD2 matches at 14 bases. The CDR3 length is 15 residues. Trimming at V came to 3 bases and at J to 4 bases, leaving 4 bases not matched to a gene. The germline gives CDR1 DFQATT, CDR2 SNEGSKA (reference sequence).

This sequence joins TRBV27 and TRBJ1-1, with D possibly TRBD1 on 5 matching bases. The germline CDR1 and CDR2 sequences are MNHEY and SMNVEV (reference sequence). V was pared by 0 bases and J by 4 bases, with 9 bases between. CDR3 length equals 14 residues. CDR3 bases: TGTGCCAGCAGTTTATCGTGGGGGGGCACTGAAGCTTTCTTT. Translation: CASSLSWGGTEAFF.

This clonotype was seen a few times. V is TRBV7-9 and J is TRBJ2-7; D uncertain. This CDR3 spans 13 amino acids. Trimming left V 6 bases short and J 5 bases short, with 14 bases between. Germline CDR1 reads SEHNR; CDR2 reads FQNEAQ (reference sequence). The CDR3 nucleotides are TGTGCCAGCAGGCCTCAGAAGGCCCACGAGCAGTACTTC. Translating gives CASRPQKAHEQYF. Drawing the rest from reference TRBV7-9 and TRBJ2-7, the complete variable domain is DTGVSQNPRHKITKRGQNVTFRCDPISEHNRLYWYRQTLGQGPEFLTYFQNEAQLEKSRLLSDRFSAERPKGSFSTLEIQRTEQGDSAMYLCASRPQKAHEQYFGPGTRLTVT.